These 7 T cell receptor beta chains came from one sample sequenced in a study of graft-versus-host responses after intestinal transplantation. Using immunoSEQ multiplex PCR, the repertoire was profiled, and TCRdb retains in-frame clones only, with some absent. This sample has fewer than 8,000 clones; 22% occur once, and the top ten carry just over 5.5%. The specimen was alloreactive CD4+ T cells from a mixed lymphocyte reaction culture, collected before transplantation. Subset in this sample: CFSE-low proliferating T cells sorted from roughly 6-day pre-transplant mixed lymphocyte reaction (GvH or HvG direction). The source is a human patient who was an organ donor for intestinal transplantation.

J is TRBJ2-3 and V is TRBV1. TRBV1 is reported as a pseudogene. CDR3 length: 17 amino acids. The CDR3 spells CTSSQDLGGSSTDTQYF. The CDR3 DNA sequence: TGCACCAGCAGCCAAGATCTGGGCGGTTCTAGCACAGATACGCAGTATTTT.

In its sample, this clone is medium-sized. The chain uses TRBV6-1 and TRBJ1-2; possible D gene TRBD1, 6 bases. CDR1 and CDR2 (germline): MNHNS, SASEGT. CDR3 length: 14 residues. Deletions cut 8 bases from V and 3 bases from J, with 16 bases between. CDR3 coding DNA: TGTGCCAGCGATTCCCTGGGGGGCCACTATGGCTACACCTTC. It yields the protein CASDSLGGHYGYTF.

This clone has only a few counts. The chain recombines TRBV7-9 with TRBJ1-2, with a weak D call TRBD1 (5 bases). Germline V gene data show CDR1 as SEHNR and CDR2 as FQNEAQ (reference sequence). V was trimmed by 4 bases and J by 8 bases, leaving 17 bases between them. This CDR3 is 14 amino acids long. In DNA, the CDR3 is TGTGCCAGCAGCTCCTGGGACGTGGATCGAGGCTACACCTTC. Its translation: CASSSWDVDRGYTF.

There are a few counts of this clone. The chain uses TRBV7-8 and TRBJ1-2; unclear D gene. V was clipped by 8 bases and J by 4 bases, with 14 bases between them. The germline gives CDR1 SGHVS, CDR2 FQNEAQ. The CDR3 sequence is 13 residues long. The chain's CDR3 is CASSTAEGYGYTF. In nucleotides, the CDR3 is TGTGCCAGCTCCACAGCCGAGGGCTATGGCTACACCTTC.

CDR3 amino acids: CASSLGLGGLGEQYF. DNA for the CDR3: TGTGCCAGCAGCTTAGGCCTCGGGGGTTTAGGCGAGCAGTACTTC. This chain joins TRBV7-9 and TRBJ2-7, with a weak D call TRBD2 (6 bases). This CDR3 region has 15 residues. CDR1 and CDR2 from the germline V gene are SEHNR and FQNEAQ (reference sequence). V lost 1 base, J lost 6 bases, and 16 bases lay in between.

This clone was seen a handful of times. Compared with germline, one end of the junction differs, possibly owing to a read error. The chain uses TRBV7-7 and TRBJ2-5, with 10 nucleotides matching TRBD2. The germline V gene encodes CDR1 SSHAT and CDR2 FNYEAQ (reference sequence). The CDR3 runs 15 residues. The CDR3 is CASSLGLAGAETQYF. DNA of the CDR3: TGTGCTAGCAGCTTAGGGCTAGCGGGGGCCGAGACCCAGTACTTC.

The J gene is TRBJ2-2, the V gene TRBV5-1; no clear D gene. The CDR3 length is 14 residues. V dropped 3 bases and J dropped 4 bases, with 10 bases sitting between them. Germline assignment: CDR1 SGHRS and CDR2 YFSETQ. In nucleotides, the CDR3 is TGCGCCAGCAGCTCGGCCCTAAGCACCGGGGAGCTGTTTTTT. Its translation: CASSSALSTGELFF.